Below are 9 T cell receptor beta chains sequenced from a single sample in a study of shared clonotypes between healthy human individuals. The protocol was immunoSEQ multiplex PCR, while the TCRdb copy is restricted to in-frame clones and leaves out a portion. The data contain some 1,100,000 clones, about 84% of them singletons. The sample taken for sequencing was memory CD4+ T cells from PBMCs. Subset indicated: CD45RA-negative fraction. Every receptor here comes from a man aged 18 to 29 in good health. Some clones in this sample may be carry-over from other donors' samples.

The chain employs TRBV6-1 and TRBJ1-1; no reliable D call. The CDR3 sequence is 14 residues long. V lost 7 bases, J lost 1 base, and 13 bases lay in between. The germline CDR1 and CDR2 sequences are MNHNS and SASEGT. In DNA form, the CDR3 reads TGTGCCAGCACTTGGACGTTACGGAACACTGAAGCTTTCTTT. As protein: CASTWTLRNTEAFF.

This clone showed up just once. The CDR3 spells CAWSAGQSSGNTIYF. As DNA, the CDR3 is TGTGCCTGGAGTGCGGGACAGAGCTCTGGAAACACCATATATTTT. The rearrangement joins TRBV30 to TRBJ1-3, with TRBD1 matching over 7 bases. Germline-derived CDR1 and CDR2 are GTSNPN and SVGIG (reference sequence). This CDR3 is 15 amino acids long. V trimming: 1 base; J trimming: 0 bases; junction bases outside the gene matches: 3.

Points on this clone: The sample has other DNA sequences that encode this CDR3 too. This sequence joins TRBV10-2 and TRBJ2-5; D gene ambiguous. Looked up from germline, CDR1 is WSHSY and CDR2 is SAAADI. Trimming took 4 bases from V and 4 from J, leaving 4 bases between them. This CDR3 has 11 residues. CDR3 residues: CASSGGETQYF. For the CDR3, the DNA is TGCGCCAGCAGTGGAGGAGAGACCCAGTACTTC.

The CDR3 region is CASSEWESETQYF. The CDR3 DNA follows: TGTGCCAGCAGTGAATGGGAGTCGGAGACCCAGTACTTC. The V gene is TRBV25-1, the J gene TRBJ2-5; D is perhaps TRBD2 (5 bases). CDR1 is MGHDK and CDR2 is SYGVNS in the germline V gene. The CDR3 sequence is 13 residues long. The V end was cut by 1 base, the J end by 5 bases, with 8 bases between.

Only a few counts were recorded for this clone. This chain links TRBV5-1 with TRBJ2-1; D uncertain. CDR3 size: 16 residues. V gave up 0 bases and J gave up 4 bases, with 14 bases separating them. Germline CDR1 reads SGHRS; CDR2 reads YFSETQ. CDR3 DNA: TGCGCCAGCAGCTTGGGAGAGAACCTCATTTACAATGAGCAGTTCTTC. Translated: CASSLGENLIYNEQFF.

J is TRBJ2-5 and V is TRBV5-1; D possibly matches TRBD1 or TRBD2 (5 bases each). This CDR3 region has 16 residues. Looked up from germline, CDR1 is SGHRS and CDR2 is YFSETQ. Trimming left V 0 bases short and J 1 base short, with 13 bases between. In DNA, the CDR3 is TGCGCCAGCAGCTTGGGGATAGCGCAGGGCCAAGAGACCCAGTACTTC. Its protein is CASSLGIAQGQETQYF.

The chain is built from TRBV4-1 and TRBJ2-1; 11 bases match TRBD2. The V and J ends lost 3 bases and 9 bases, in that order; junction bases with no gene match: 10. Germline CDR1 MGHRA, CDR2 YSYEKL. The CDR3 covers 16 residues. CDR3 sequence (DNA): TGCGCCAGCAGCCATTATCCGGGACTAGCGGCGGGTGAGCAGTTCTTC. It translates to CASSHYPGLAAGEQFF.

This clone was detected ten times or more. The chain has TRBV29-1 and TRBJ2-1; TRBD2 is a possible D gene (5 bases). This CDR3 contains 12 residues. Germline CDR1 SQVTM, CDR2 ANQGSEA. V lost 4 bases to trimming and J lost 9 bases, with 13 bases between them. The CDR3 nucleotides are TGCAGCGTTGCCAGGAATAGCGCTGAGCAGTTCTTC. Its protein product is CSVARNSAEQFF.

The chain joins TRBV13 to TRBJ2-3, with D uncertain. CDR3 length: 15 amino acids. In germline, CDR1 is PRHDT, CDR2 FYEKMQ (reference sequence). Trimming left V 5 bases short and J 0 bases short, with 12 bases between. The CDR3 spells CASSPHRLSTDTQYF. Here the CDR3 DNA reads TGTGCCAGCAGCCCCCACCGCTTGAGCACAGATACGCAGTATTTT.